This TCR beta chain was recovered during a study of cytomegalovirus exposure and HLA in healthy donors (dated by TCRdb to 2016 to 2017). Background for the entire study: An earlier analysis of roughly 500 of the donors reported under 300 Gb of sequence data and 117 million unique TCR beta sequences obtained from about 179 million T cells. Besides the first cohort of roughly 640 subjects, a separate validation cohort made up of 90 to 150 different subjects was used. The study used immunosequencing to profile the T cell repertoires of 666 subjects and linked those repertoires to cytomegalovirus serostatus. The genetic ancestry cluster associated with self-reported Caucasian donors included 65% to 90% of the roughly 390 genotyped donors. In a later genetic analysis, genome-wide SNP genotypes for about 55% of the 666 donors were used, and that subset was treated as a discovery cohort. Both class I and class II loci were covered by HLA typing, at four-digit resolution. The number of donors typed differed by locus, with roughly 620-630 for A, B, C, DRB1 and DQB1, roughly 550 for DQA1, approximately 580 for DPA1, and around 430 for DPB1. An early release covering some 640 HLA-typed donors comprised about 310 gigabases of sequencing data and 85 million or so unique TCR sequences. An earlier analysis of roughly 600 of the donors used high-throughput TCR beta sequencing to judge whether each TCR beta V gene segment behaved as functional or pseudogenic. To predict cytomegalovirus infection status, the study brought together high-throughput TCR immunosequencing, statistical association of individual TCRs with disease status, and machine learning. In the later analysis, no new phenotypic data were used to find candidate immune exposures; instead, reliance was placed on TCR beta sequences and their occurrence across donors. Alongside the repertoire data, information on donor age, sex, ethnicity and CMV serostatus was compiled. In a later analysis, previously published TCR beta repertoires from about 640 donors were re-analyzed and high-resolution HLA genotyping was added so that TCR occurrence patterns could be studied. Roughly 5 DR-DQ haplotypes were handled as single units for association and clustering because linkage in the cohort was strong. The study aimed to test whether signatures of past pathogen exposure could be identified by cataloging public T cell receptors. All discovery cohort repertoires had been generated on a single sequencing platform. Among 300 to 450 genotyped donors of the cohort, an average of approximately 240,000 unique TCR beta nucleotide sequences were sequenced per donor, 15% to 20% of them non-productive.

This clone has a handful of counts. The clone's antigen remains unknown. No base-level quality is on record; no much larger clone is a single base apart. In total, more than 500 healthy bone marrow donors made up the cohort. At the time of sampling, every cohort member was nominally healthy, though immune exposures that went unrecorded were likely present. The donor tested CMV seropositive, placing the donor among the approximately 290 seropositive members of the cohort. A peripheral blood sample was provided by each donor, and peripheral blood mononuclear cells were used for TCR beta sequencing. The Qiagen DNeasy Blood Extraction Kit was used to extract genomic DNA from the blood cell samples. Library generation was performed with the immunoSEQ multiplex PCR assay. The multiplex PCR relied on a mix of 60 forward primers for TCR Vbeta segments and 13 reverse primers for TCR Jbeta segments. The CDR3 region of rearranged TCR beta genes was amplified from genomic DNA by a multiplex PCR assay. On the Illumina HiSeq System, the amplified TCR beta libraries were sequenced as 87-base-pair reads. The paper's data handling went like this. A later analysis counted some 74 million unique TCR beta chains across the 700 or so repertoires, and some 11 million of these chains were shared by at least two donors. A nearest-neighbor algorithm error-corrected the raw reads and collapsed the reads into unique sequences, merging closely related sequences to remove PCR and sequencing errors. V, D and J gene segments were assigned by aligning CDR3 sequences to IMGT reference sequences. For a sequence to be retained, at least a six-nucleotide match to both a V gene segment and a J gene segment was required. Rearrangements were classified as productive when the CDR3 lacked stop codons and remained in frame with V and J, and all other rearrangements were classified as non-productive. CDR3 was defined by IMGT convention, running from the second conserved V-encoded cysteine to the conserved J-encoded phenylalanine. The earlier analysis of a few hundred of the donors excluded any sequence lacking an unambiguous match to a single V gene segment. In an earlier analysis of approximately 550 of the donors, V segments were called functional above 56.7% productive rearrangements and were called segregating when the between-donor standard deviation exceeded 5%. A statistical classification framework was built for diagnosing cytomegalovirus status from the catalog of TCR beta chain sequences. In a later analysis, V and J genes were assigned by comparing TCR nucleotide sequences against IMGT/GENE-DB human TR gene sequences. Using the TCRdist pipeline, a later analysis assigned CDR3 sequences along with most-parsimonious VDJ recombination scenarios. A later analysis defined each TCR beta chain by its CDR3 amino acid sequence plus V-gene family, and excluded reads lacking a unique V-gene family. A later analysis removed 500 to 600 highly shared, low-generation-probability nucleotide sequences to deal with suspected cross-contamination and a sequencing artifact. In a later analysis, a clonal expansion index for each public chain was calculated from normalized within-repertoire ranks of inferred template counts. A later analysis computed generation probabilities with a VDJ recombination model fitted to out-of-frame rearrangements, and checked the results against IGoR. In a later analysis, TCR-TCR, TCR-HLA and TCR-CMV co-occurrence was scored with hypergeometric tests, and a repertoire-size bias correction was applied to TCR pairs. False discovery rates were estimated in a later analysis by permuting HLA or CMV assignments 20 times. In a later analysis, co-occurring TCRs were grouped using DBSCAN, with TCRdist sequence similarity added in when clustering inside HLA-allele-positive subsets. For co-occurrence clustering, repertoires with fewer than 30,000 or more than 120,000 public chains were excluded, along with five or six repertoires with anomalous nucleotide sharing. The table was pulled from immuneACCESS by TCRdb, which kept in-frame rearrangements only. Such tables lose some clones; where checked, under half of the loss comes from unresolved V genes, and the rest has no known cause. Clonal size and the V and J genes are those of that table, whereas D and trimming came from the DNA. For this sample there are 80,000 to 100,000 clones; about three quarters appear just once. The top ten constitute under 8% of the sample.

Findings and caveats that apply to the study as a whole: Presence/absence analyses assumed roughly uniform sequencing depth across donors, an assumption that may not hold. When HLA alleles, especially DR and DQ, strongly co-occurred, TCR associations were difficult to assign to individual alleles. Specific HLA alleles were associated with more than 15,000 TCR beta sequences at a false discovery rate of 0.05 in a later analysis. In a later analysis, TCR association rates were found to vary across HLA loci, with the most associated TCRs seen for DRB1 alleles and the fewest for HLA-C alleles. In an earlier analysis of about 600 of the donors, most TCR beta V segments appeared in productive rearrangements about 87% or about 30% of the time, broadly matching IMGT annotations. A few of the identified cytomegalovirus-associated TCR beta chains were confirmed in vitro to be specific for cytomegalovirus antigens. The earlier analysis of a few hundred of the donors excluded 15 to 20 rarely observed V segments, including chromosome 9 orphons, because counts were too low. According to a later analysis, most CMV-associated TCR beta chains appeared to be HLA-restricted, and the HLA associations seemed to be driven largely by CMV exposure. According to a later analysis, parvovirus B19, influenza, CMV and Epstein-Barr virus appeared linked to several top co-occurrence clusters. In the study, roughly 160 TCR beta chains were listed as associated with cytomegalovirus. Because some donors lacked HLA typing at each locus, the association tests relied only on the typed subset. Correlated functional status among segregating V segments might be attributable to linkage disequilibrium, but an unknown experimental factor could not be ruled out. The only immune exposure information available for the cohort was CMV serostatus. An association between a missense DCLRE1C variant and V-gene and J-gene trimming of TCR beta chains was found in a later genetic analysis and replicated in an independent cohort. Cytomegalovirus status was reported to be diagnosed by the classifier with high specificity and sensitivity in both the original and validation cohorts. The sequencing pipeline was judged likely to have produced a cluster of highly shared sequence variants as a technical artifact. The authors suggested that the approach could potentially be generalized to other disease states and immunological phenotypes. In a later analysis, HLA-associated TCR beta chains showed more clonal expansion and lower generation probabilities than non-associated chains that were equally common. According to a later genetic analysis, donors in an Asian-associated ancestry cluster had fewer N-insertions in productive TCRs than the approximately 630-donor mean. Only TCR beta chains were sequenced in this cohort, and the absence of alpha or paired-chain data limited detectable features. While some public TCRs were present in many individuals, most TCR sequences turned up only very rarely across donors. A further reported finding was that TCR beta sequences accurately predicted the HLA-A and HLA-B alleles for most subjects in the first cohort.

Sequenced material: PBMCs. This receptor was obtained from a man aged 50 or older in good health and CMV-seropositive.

The CDR3 protein sequence reads: CASRPGTANYGYTF. The DNA sequence is given as TGTGCCAGCAGGCCCGGGACAGCTAACTATGGCTACACCTTC. The rearranged segments are TRBV28 and TRBJ1-2; 7 bases in the middle match TRBD1. The germline V and J ends show losses of 6 bases and 0 bases respectively, and no gene match explains 4 bases of the junction. From cysteine to phenylalanine, the CDR3 is 14 amino acids long. Of the read, only the CDR3 DNA is kept; its 42 bases are in frame from base 1. The CDR1 and CDR2 encoded by the germline V gene are MDHEN and SYDVKM.